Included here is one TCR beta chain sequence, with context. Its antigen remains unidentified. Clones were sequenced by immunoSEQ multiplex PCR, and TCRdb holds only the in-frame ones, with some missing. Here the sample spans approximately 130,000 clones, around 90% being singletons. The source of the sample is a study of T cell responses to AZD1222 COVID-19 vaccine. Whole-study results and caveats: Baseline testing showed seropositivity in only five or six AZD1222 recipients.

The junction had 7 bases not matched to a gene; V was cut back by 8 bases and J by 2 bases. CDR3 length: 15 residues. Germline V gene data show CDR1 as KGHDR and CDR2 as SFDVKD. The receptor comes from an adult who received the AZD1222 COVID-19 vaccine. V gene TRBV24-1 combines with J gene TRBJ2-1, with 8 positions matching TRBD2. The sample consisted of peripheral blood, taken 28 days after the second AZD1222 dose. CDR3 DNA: TGTGCCACCAACGGGGGGGGGCCCGCCTACAATGAGCAGTTCTTC. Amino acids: CATNGGGPAYNEQFF.